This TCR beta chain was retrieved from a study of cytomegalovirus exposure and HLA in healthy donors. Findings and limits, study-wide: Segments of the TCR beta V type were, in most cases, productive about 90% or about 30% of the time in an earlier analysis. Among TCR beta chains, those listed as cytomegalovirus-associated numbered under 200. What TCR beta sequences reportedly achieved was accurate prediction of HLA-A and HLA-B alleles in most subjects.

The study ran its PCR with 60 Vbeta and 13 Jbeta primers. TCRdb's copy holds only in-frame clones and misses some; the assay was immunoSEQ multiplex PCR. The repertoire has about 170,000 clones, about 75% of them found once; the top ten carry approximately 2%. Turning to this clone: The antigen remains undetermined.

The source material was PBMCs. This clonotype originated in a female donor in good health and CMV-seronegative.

CDR3 region: CASSGRGDTDTQYF. CDR3 nucleotides: TGTGCCAGCAGTGGCCGCGGGGACACAGATACGCAGTATTTT. V gene TRBV6-4 combines with J gene TRBJ2-3, with D tentatively TRBD2 (6 bases). V gave up 4 bases and J gave up 2 bases, with 10 bases separating them. Germline CDR1 is MRHNA and CDR2 is SNTAGT. This CDR3 is built from 14 residues.